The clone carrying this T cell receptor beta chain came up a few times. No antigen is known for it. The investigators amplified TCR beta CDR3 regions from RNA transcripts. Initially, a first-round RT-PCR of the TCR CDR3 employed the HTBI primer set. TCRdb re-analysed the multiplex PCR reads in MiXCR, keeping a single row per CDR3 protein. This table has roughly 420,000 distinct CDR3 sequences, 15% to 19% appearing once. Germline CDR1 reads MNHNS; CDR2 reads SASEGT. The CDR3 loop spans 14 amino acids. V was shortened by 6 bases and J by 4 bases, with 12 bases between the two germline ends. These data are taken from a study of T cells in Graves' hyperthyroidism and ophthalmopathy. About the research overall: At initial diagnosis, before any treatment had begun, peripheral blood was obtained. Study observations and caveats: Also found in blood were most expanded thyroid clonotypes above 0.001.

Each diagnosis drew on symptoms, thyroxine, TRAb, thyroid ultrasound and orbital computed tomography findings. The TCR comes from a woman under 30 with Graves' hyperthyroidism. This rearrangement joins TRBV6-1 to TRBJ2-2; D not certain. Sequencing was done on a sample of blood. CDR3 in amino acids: CASRELRVTGELFF. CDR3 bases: TGTGCCAGCAGGGAGTTACGAGTCACCGGGGAGCTGTTTTTT.